Below, 25 T cell receptor beta chains from the same sample are listed, as sequenced in a study of blood T cell repertoires in COVID-19. Using immunoSEQ multiplex PCR, the repertoire was profiled, and TCRdb retains in-frame clones only, with some absent. The table lists over 200,000 clones, around 85% of them singletons. The sample comprised PBMCs or T cells enriched from blood (not recorded which). The receptors derive from a woman aged 50 to 60 in a cohort exposed to, infected with or recovered from COVID-19 (not recorded which).

The chain joins TRBV4-3 to TRBJ1-5, with 11 bases aligning to TRBD1. The trim removed 0 bases at V and 5 bases at J, leaving 12 bases unmatched. The CDR3 spans 19 residues. Germline V CDR1 and CDR2: LGHNA, YSLEER. The CDR3 protein is CASSQDRDRGGHVDQPQHF. In nucleotides, the CDR3 is TGCGCCAGCAGCCAAGACCGGGACAGGGGGGGTCATGTCGATCAGCCCCAGCATTTT.

This chain joins TRBV29-1 and TRBJ1-2; 10 nucleotides agree with TRBD1. Trimming cost V 5 bases and J 4 bases; bases outside gene matches: 4. CDR1 SQVTM and CDR2 ANQGSEA come from the germline V gene. This CDR3 contains 13 residues. The CDR3, as DNA: TGCAGCGTTATCCGGGACAGGGGCTATGGCTACACCTTC. Its translation is CSVIRDRGYGYTF.

In its sample, this clone was seen once. This chain joins TRBV7-2 and TRBJ1-2, with a possible D match to TRBD1 (5 bases). Germline lookup yields CDR1 SGHTA and CDR2 FQGNSA. The CDR3 length is 15 residues. V lost 4 bases and J 5 bases, leaving 17 bases between the germline ends. The CDR3 DNA is TGTGCCAGCAGCTGGGGCCGAGGAGGGGAGTATGGCTACACCTTC. Translating it yields CASSWGRGGEYGYTF.

The chain is built from TRBV11-2 and TRBJ1-2; the D gene is possibly TRBD1 (5 bases). The CDR3 extends over 14 amino acids. Germline V CDR1 and CDR2: SGHAT, FQNNGV. Trimming cost V 0 bases and J 7 bases, with 12 bases left between them. DNA of the CDR3: TGTGCCAGCAGCTTAGAGGGCAGGGCGACTGGCTACACCTTC. As protein: CASSLEGRATGYTF.

This chain uses TRBV7-9 with TRBJ1-2, with TRBD1 matching 7 bases. The J segment lost 2 bases and the V segment lost 4 bases, leaving 1 base of the junction unmatched. CDR3 size: 13 residues. Germline-derived CDR1 and CDR2 are SEHNR and FQNEAQ (reference sequence). CDR3 DNA: TGTGCCAGCAGCTGGACAGGAAACTATGGCTACACCTTC. This codes for CASSWTGNYGYTF.

The chain uses TRBV6-1 and TRBJ2-7, with no clear D. This CDR3 has 13 amino acids. V was shortened by 5 bases and J by 1 base, with 9 bases between the two germline ends. The germline CDR1 and CDR2 sequences are MNHNS and SASEGT. In DNA, the CDR3 is TGTGCCAGCAGTCTAACAGAATCCTACGAGCAGTACTTC. Its translation is CASSLTESYEQYF.

Concerning this clone: This sample also contains other DNA sequences that code for the same CDR3. This chain uses TRBV5-4 with TRBJ2-3; 11 bases agree with TRBD2. Germline V gives CDR1 SGHNT, CDR2 YYREEE (reference sequence). Trimming took 0 bases from V and 0 from J; bases not matched to a gene: 0. The length of the CDR3 is 16 residues. CDR3 region: CASSLGLAGSTDTQYF. The CDR3 DNA follows: TGTGCCAGCAGCTTGGGACTAGCGGGGAGCACAGATACGCAGTATTTT.

The chain uses TRBV2 and TRBJ1-3; no definite D call. Looked up from germline, CDR1 is SNHLY and CDR2 is FYNNEI. This CDR3 is 15 amino acids long. Trimming stripped 8 bases from V and 0 bases from J, with 14 bases between. In DNA form, the CDR3 reads TGTGCCAGCTCCGTGGGAGTCAACTCTGGAAACACCATATATTTT. Translated, it gives CASSVGVNSGNTIYF.

This chain joins TRBV12-3 or TRBV12-4 and TRBJ1-2, with a tentative D call TRBD1 (6 bases). This CDR3 has 13 amino acids. Trimming pared 3 bases from V and 6 bases from J, leaving 11 bases between. The CDR3 DNA sequence: TGTGCCAGCAGTTTGATGGGGGCTAATGGCTACACCTTC. It encodes CASSLMGANGYTF.

This sequence joins TRBV5-1 and TRBJ1-4; 12 bases are shared with TRBD1. Losses at the gene ends were 4 bases for V and 8 bases for J; bases not matched to a gene: 3. The CDR3 contains 14 residues. Germline V gene lookup returns CDR1 SGHRS and CDR2 YFSETQ. CDR3 DNA sequence: TGCGCCAGCAGCCCCGGGACAGGGGGCGAAAAACTGTTTTTT. It yields the protein CASSPGTGGEKLFF.

The rearrangement joins TRBV4-1 to TRBJ2-1, with a weak D call TRBD1 (5 bases). The CDR3 totals 17 residues. V lost 0 bases, J lost 0 bases, and 12 bases lay in between. Per the germline V gene, CDR1 is MGHRA and CDR2 is YSYEKL. The CDR3 region has the DNA TGCGCCAGCAGCCAAGAGGTTCGTGGGGCCTCCTACAATGAGCAGTTCTTC. Its protein product is CASSQEVRGASYNEQFF.

This chain connects TRBV4-3 to TRBJ1-2; TRBD1 aligns across 8 bases. The germline CDR1 and CDR2 sequences are LGHNA and YSLEER. CDR3 length: 15 amino acids. Trimming took 1 base from V and 3 from J; bases not matched to a gene: 4. CDR3 DNA sequence: TGCGCCAGCAGCCAAGGGACAGGGAGGGACTATGGCTACACCTTC. This gives the protein CASSQGTGRDYGYTF.

The rearrangement joins TRBV20-1 to TRBJ2-7, with unresolved D. CDR3 length: 11 residues. Germline V CDR1 and CDR2: DFQATT, SNEGSKA (reference sequence). V lost 3 bases, J lost 5 bases, and 8 bases lay in between. As DNA, the CDR3 is TGCAGTGCTAGCCCTCGGGACGAGCAGTACTTC. Protein sequence: CSASPRDEQYF.

This clone was found once. This chain uses TRBV7-6 with TRBJ2-5; 8 bases map to TRBD2. The CDR3 is 12 amino acids. CDR1 and CDR2 from the germline V gene are SGHVS and FNYEAQ. Trimming took 6 bases from V and 5 from J; bases not matched to a gene: 2. The CDR3 DNA sequence: TGTGCCAGCAGTAAGCGGGGGGAGACCCAGTACTTC. Translated: CASSKRGETQYF.

This chain uses TRBV21-1 with TRBJ2-7; no DNA check was done on the table's D call, TRBD2. TRBV21-1 is a known pseudogene. This CDR3 is built from 20 residues. As DNA, the CDR3 is TGTGCCAGCAGCAAAGTTAGGGGGACTATTCGCGACTTGGGCTCCTACGAGCAGTACTTC. It specifies CASSKVRGTIRDLGSYEQYF.

The chain uses TRBV27 and TRBJ1-5, with 7 bases lining up with TRBD1. V lost 6 bases and J lost 4; bases outside the gene matches: 15. CDR3 size: 17 residues. In germline, CDR1 is MNHEY, CDR2 SMNVEV (reference sequence). DNA for the CDR3: TGTGCCAGCAGCCCGTTGCCCACCCGGGACAGAAATCAGCCCCAGCATTTT. As protein: CASSPLPTRDRNQPQHF.

CDR3 nucleotides: TGCGCCAGCAGCCAAGACTTGACTAGCGGCCTACAAGAGACCCAGTACTTC. Translation gives CASSQDLTSGLQETQYF. The V and J genes are TRBV4-3 and TRBJ2-5; 9 nucleotides agree with TRBD2. The germline V gene encodes CDR1 LGHNA and CDR2 YSLEER. The CDR3 is 17 amino acids. V gave up 0 bases and J gave up 2 bases; unmatched junction bases: 7.

This chain links TRBV3-1 (or the pseudogene TRBV3-2) with TRBJ1-2; 11 bases agree with TRBD1. The CDR3 contains 14 residues. Germline lookup yields CDR1 LGHDT and CDR2 YNNKEL (reference sequence). The J segment lost 7 bases and the V segment lost 3 bases, leaving 4 bases of the junction unmatched. CDR3 DNA sequence: TGTGCCAGCAGCCAGCGGGACAGGGGGTCTGGCTACACCTTC. This sequence encodes CASSQRDRGSGYTF.

V usage is TRBV7-3 and J usage is TRBJ1-6; 10 bases are a match to TRBD1. This CDR3 spans 15 amino acids. CDR1 and CDR2 from the germline V gene are SGHTA and FQGTGA. Trimming took 2 bases from V and 9 from J; bases not matched to a gene: 4. As DNA, the CDR3 is TGTGCCAGCAGCTTAGAGGGACAGGGGCGTTCACCCCTCCACTTT. Protein sequence: CASSLEGQGRSPLHF.

Only one count was recorded for this clone. Other DNA sequences in the same sample also yield this CDR3. The rearrangement uses TRBV18 and TRBJ1-1; D call uncertain. Per the germline V gene, CDR1 is KGHSH and CDR2 is LQKENI. The CDR3 sequence is 13 residues long. The V end was cut by 2 bases, the J end by 2 bases, with 6 bases between. Here the CDR3 reads CASSPGRNTEAFF. The CDR3 DNA is TGTGCCAGCTCACCAGGGCGAAACACTGAAGCTTTCTTT.

The rearrangement joins TRBV18 to TRBJ1-2; 7 nucleotides match TRBD1. The CDR3 is made up of 15 amino acids. V lost 0 bases to trimming and J lost 2 bases; unmatched junction nucleotides: 3. CDR1 and CDR2 (germline): KGHSH, LQKENI. CDR3 sequence: CASSPPRGQNYGYTF. The CDR3 nucleotides read TGTGCCAGCTCACCACCGAGGGGACAGAACTATGGCTACACCTTC.

The table lists this clone with a count of one. The DNA of the CDR3 is TGTGCCAGCAGGGGGGACAGAACCAATAGCAATCAGCCCCAGCATTTT. It is translated as CASRGDRTNSNQPQHF. J is TRBJ1-5 and V is TRBV2, with TRBD1 matching over 7 bases. V lost 6 bases to trimming and J lost 0 bases; unmatched junction nucleotides: 8. The CDR3 runs to 16 residues. CDR1 is SNHLY, CDR2 FYNNEI, per germline.

The V call is TRBV7-2, the J call TRBJ1-1; a weak D match, TRBD1 (5 bases). Per the germline V gene, CDR1 is SGHTA and CDR2 is FQGNSA. V was shortened by 4 bases and J by 4 bases, with 10 bases between the two germline ends. This CDR3 region has 13 residues. The CDR3 nucleotides are TGTGCCAGCAGCTCGGGACTAGTCACTGAAGCTTTCTTT. It specifies CASSSGLVTEAFF.

This clone was counted once. The V call is TRBV15, the J call TRBJ2-7, with TRBD2 matching 9 bases. V shed 0 bases, J shed 0 bases, and the junction held 3 bases outside the gene matches. Germline V gives CDR1 LNHNV, CDR2 YYDKDF (reference sequence). The CDR3 length is 16 residues. The CDR3 loop reads CATSRDLAGSSYEQYF. For the CDR3, the DNA is TGTGCCACCAGCAGAGATCTAGCGGGGAGCTCCTACGAGCAGTACTTC.

The chain employs TRBV11-2 and TRBJ2-3; D perhaps matches TRBD2 (6 bases). Germline CDR1 and CDR2: SGHAT and FQNNGV. The CDR3 length is 12 residues. V lost 5 bases, J lost 7 bases, and 10 bases lay in between. CDR3 residues: CASSRTINTQYF. DNA for the CDR3: TGTGCCAGCAGCCGGACTATTAATACGCAGTATTTT. The entire variable domain, with the rest obtained from reference TRBV11-2 and TRBJ2-3, is as follows: EAGVAQSPRYKIIEKRQSVAFWCNPISGHATLYWYQQILGQGPKLLIQFQNNGVVDDSQLPKDRFSAERLKGVDSTLKIQPAKLEDSAVYLCASSRTINTQYFGPGTRLTVL.